This paragraph covers one T cell receptor (beta chain) sequence. What it binds is unknown. The data stem from a study of cytomegalovirus exposure and HLA in healthy donors. Overall study: Unique TCRs numbering about 87 million, obtained from HLA-typed donors, made up an early data release. Study-wide results and caveats: The CMV antigen specificity of a few CMV-associated chains was confirmed through in vitro analysis. Researchers reported in a later analysis that a missense DCLRE1C variant was tied to TCR beta V- and J-gene trimming.

Trimming took 5 bases from V and 8 from J, leaving 21 bases between them. The germline CDR1 and CDR2 sequences are SQVTM and ANQGSEA. The length of the CDR3 is 14 residues. This PCR relied on a set of 60 Vbeta primers and 13 Jbeta primers. Produced via immunoSEQ multiplex PCR; TCRdb's table is partial and in-frame only. The sample contains over 65,000 clones, under 80% of which appear only once. This clonotype originated in a woman in her forties or fifties in good health and CMV-seropositive. Sequenced: PBMCs. This chain links TRBV29-1 with TRBJ1-2, with D tentatively TRBD1 (5 bases). The DNA of the CDR3 is TGCAGCGTTCCCAGGCAGGGCGCAGCGGGGGGCTACACCTTC. Its translation is CSVPRQGAAGGYTF. The full variable domain, in which reference TRBV29-1 and TRBJ1-2 provide the parts outside the CDR3, is SAVISQKPSRDICQRGTSLTIQCQVDSQVTMMFWYRQQPGQSLTLIATANQGSEATYESGFVIDKFPISRPNLTFSTLTVSNMSPEDSSIYLCSVPRQGAAGGYTFGSGTRLTVV.